This TCR beta chain was obtained from a study of blood T cell repertoires in COVID-19. Study at large: Acute and convalescent COVID-19 specimens originated in the United States, Italy and Spain. T cells, B-cell-depleted T cells, or PBMCs provided the cDNA or gDNA that served as material.

Per the authors' pipeline: Scientists estimated how many nucleated cells there were by amplifying reference gene primers. TCRdb's copy holds only in-frame clones and misses some; the assay was immunoSEQ multiplex PCR. The V and J calls and clone size are taken from that table; D and trimming were inferred from the DNA. The sample includes some 240,000 clones, roughly 80% of them seen just once. CDR1 and CDR2 from the germline V gene are SGHAT and FQNNGV. CDR3 length: 14 residues. The V segment lost 2 bases and the J segment 6 bases; nucleotides outside the gene matches: 3. The rearrangement joins TRBV11-2 to TRBJ1-4; 7 positions agree with TRBD1. The sequencing input was peripheral blood. The origin of this receptor is a woman of 80 years or more with acute or convalescent COVID-19. The chain's CDR3 is CASSLNRGYEKLFF. The CDR3 DNA follows: TGTGCCAGCAGCTTAAACAGGGGTTATGAAAAACTGTTTTTT.